One and the same sample provided the 5 T cell receptor beta chains below, sequenced in a study of blood T cells in healthy people across ages. Next came a second PCR, run for about 6 to 12 cycles, which used a sample-barcoded 5' primer along with a J-beta primer mix. A single record per CDR3 protein comes from TCRdb applying MiXCR to the 5' RACE reads. The repertoire holds about 1.4 million distinct CDR3 sequences, with approximately 59% as singletons. The sample taken for sequencing was blood. Receptors originate from a man aged 18 to 30 in good health.

The CDR3 bases are TGCGCCAGCAGCTTGGGGCAGGGATCGGTCTACGAGCAGTACTTC. The encoded protein is CASSLGQGSVYEQYF. The genes are TRBV5-1 and TRBJ2-7, with a possible D match to TRBD1 (5 bases). Trimming took off 0 bases at V and 3 bases at J, with 13 bases between the two ends. Germline V gene lookup returns CDR1 SGHRS and CDR2 YFSETQ. The CDR3 runs 15 residues.

The V call is TRBV4-1, the J call TRBJ1-2; D call uncertain. The CDR3 spans 19 residues. V was shortened by 0 bases and J by 6 bases, with 26 bases between the two germline ends. Germline loops: CDR1 MGHRA, CDR2 YSYEKL. CDR3 bases: TGCGCCAGCAGCCAAGATAGGAATGGTCGGGGAAGGGTGGAGGATGGCTACACCTTC. It specifies CASSQDRNGRGRVEDGYTF.

The chain combines TRBV28 with TRBJ2-5; 9 positions agree with TRBD1. This CDR3 has 18 amino acids. V shed 6 bases, J shed 1 base, and the junction held 15 bases outside the gene matches. Germline V lookup: CDR1 MDHEN, CDR2 SYDVKM. CDR3 sequence: CASRKVKQGAYLQETQYF. The DNA for the CDR3 is TGTGCCAGCAGAAAGGTTAAACAGGGGGCCTATCTCCAAGAGACCCAGTACTTC.

The V call is TRBV4-3, the J call TRBJ2-7; the D is unclear. The length of the CDR3 is 15 residues. Germline V gene sequence: CDR1 LGHNA, CDR2 YSLEER. Trimming took 1 base from V and 5 from J, leaving 15 bases between them. The CDR3 reads CASSQGWILDDEQYF. The CDR3, as DNA: TGCGCCAGCAGCCAAGGTTGGATCCTCGACGACGAGCAGTACTTC.

V usage is TRBV29-1 and J usage is TRBJ1-1; no reliable D call. The germline CDR1 and CDR2 sequences are SQVTM and ANQGSEA. V lost 0 bases and J lost 0, with 11 bases in between. The CDR3 length is 15 residues. The CDR3 nucleotides read TGCAGCGTTGAAGATCGAGGAGTTTTGAACACTGAAGCTTTCTTT. This encodes CSVEDRGVLNTEAFF.